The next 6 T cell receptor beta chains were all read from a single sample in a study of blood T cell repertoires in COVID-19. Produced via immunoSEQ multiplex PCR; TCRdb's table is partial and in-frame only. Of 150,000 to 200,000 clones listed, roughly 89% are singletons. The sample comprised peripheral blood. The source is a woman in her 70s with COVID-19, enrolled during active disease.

The CDR3 DNA reads TGTGCCAGCAGCCCTCGGGGTTCGGTGGACTATGGCTACACCTTC. This gives the protein CASSPRGSVDYGYTF. This rearrangement joins TRBV3-1 (or the pseudogene TRBV3-2) to TRBJ1-2; D unclear. CDR1 and CDR2 (germline): LGHDT, YNNKEL (reference sequence). Between the trimmed V and J ends, which lost 4 bases and 3 bases, there was a span of 15 bases. The CDR3 covers 15 residues.

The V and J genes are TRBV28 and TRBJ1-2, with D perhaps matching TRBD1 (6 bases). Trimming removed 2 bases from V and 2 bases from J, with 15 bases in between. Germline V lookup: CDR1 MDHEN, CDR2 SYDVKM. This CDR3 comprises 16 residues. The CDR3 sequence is CASSLGGAQENYGYTF. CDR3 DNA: TGTGCCAGCAGTTTAGGGGGGGCCCAAGAAAACTATGGCTACACCTTC.

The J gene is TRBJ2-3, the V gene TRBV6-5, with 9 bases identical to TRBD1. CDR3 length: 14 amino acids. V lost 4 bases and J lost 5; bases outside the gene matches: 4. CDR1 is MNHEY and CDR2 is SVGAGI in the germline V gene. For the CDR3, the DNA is TGTGCCAGCAGTTTTGGACAGGGGCGAGATACGCAGTATTTT. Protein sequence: CASSFGQGRDTQYF.

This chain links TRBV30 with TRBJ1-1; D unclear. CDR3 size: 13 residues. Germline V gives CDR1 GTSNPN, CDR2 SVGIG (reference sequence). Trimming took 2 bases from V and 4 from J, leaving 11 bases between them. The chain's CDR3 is CAWSIRPGTEAFF. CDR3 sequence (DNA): TGTGCCTGGAGTATTCGGCCGGGCACTGAAGCTTTCTTT.

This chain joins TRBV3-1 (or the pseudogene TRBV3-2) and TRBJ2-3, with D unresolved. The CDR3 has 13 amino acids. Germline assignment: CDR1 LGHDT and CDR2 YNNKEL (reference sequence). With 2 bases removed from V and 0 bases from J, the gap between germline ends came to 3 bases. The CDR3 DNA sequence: TGTGCCAGCAGCCAACTAAGCACAGATACGCAGTATTTT. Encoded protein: CASSQLSTDTQYF.

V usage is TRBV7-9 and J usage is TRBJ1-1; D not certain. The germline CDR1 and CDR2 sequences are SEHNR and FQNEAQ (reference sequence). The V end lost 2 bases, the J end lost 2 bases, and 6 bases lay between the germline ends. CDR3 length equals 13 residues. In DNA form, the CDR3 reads TGTGCCAGCAGCTTACCTAAAAACACTGAAGCTTTCTTT. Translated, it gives CASSLPKNTEAFF.